A selection of T cell receptor beta chains follows, all from one sample in a study of blood T cell repertoires in COVID-19. TCRdb's table, derived via immunoSEQ multiplex PCR, lists solely in-frame clones and lacks some. The table lists about 210,000 clones, less than 85% of them singletons. Source material: PBMCs or T cells enriched from blood (not recorded which). The source is a man aged 35 to 55 who had recovered from COVID-19. Each CDR3 is given with its conserved first and last residue. A D gene is named only where the DNA matches it firmly. The size of a clone is reported for some rows only, either as once, few or many, or as a class for expanded clones.

v_call	j_call	d_call	clone_size	cdr3_nt	cdr3_aa
TRBV3-1/TRBV3-2	TRBJ2-1	.	.	TGTGCCAGCAGCCAAGGAAGGGGCTACAATGAGCAGTTCTTC	CASSQGRGYNEQFF
TRBV11-2	TRBJ2-7	.	.	TGTGCCAGCAGCTTAGGGGCACTCTACGAGCAGTACTTC	CASSLGALYEQYF
TRBV11-2	TRBJ2-1	.	.	TGTGCCAGCAGCTTATCCGGAGCGCGAGGGCCCCACAATGAGCAGTTCTTC	CASSLSGARGPHNEQFF
TRBV2	TRBJ2-7	TRBD2	.	TGTGCCAGCAGTGAAACGACTAGCGGGAGGTTGGGCTCCTACGAGCAGTACTTC	CASSETTSGRLGSYEQYF
TRBV12-3/TRBV12-4	TRBJ2-7	.	.	TGTGCCACCGGTCTTTGGCCGGGTGAGCAGTACTTC	CATGLWPGEQYF
TRBV5-1	TRBJ2-5	.	.	TGCGCCAGCAGCTCCATGCAAGAGACCCAGTACTTC	CASSSMQETQYF
TRBV5-5	TRBJ1-1	.	.	TGTGCCAGCAGCTTTTGGAGTGGAACTGAAGCTTTCTTT	CASSFWSGTEAFF
TRBV10-3	TRBJ2-7	TRBD2	.	TGTGCCATCAGTGAAGCTAGCGGGACCCACGAGCAGTACTTC	CAISEASGTHEQYF
TRBV2	TRBJ2-5	TRBD2	.	TGTGCCAGCACCTGGACTAGCGGGAGAAGCGAGACCCAGTACTTC	CASTWTSGRSETQYF
TRBV7-2	TRBJ2-1	TRBD2	.	TGTGCCAGCAGCACTCCTACGATTAGCGGGACTTCACCGGGGGTGCAGTTCTTC	CASSTPTISGTSPGVQFF
TRBV4-1	TRBJ2-7	TRBD2	.	TGCGCCAGCAGCGGAGCGGGAGGCCCCTACGAGCAGTACTTC	CASSGAGGPYEQYF
TRBV7-9	TRBJ2-2	TRBD1	.	TGTGCCAGCAGTTCCACCCCGGGACAGACGTTGGAGGAGCTGTTTTTT	CASSSTPGQTLEELFF
TRBV10-1	TRBJ2-2	.	once	TGCGCCAGCAGTGCCCACAGAGACACCGGGGAGCTGTTTTTT	CASSAHRDTGELFF
TRBV27	TRBJ2-7	TRBD1	.	TGTGCCAGCAGTTTTGGACAGGGGGGATCCTACGAGCAGTACTTC	CASSFGQGGSYEQYF
TRBV10-3	TRBJ2-1	TRBD1	.	TGTGCCATCAGTCAGGGGGACCCTAGGATCTCCTACAATGAGCAGTTCTTC	CAISQGDPRISYNEQFF
TRBV19	TRBJ1-2	.	.	TGTGCCAGTAGTATACAAACTAACTATGGCTACACCTTC	CASSIQTNYGYTF
TRBV24-1	TRBJ2-1	TRBD2	.	TGTGCCACCAGTGATCAATCCGTCAGCGGGAGCGGCTCCTACAATGAGCAGTTCTTC	CATSDQSVSGSGSYNEQFF
TRBV18	TRBJ2-1	TRBD2	.	TGTGCCAGCTCACCACCGGTCCGGCGGGAGTGGGGGAGCTCCTACAATGAGCAGTTCTTC	CASSPPVRREWGSSYNEQFF
TRBV5-1	TRBJ1-4	.	few	TGCGCCAGCAGCTTGGCAGCCGGGGTTACTGAAAAACTGTTTTTT	CASSLAAGVTEKLFF
TRBV2	TRBJ1-1	TRBD1	.	TGTGCCAGCAGTCGGACAGGGGATGGGACTGAAGCTTTCTTT	CASSRTGDGTEAFF
TRBV28	TRBJ1-3	.	.	TGTGCCAGCAGGCTGGGACACGGCTCTGGAAACACCATATATTTT	CASRLGHGSGNTIYF
TRBV7-9	TRBJ2-7	TRBD2	.	TGTGCCAGCAGGCCCCCCCTTGCGGGAGGAGCCTACGAGCAGTACTTC	CASRPPLAGGAYEQYF
TRBV19	TRBJ1-1	.	.	TGTGCCAGTAGCCGGGGACAACTGAACACTGAAGCTTTCTTT	CASSRGQLNTEAFF
TRBV5-1	TRBJ2-4	TRBD1	once	TGCGCCAGCAGCCCCGGGACAGGGGAAAACATTCAGTACTTC	CASSPGTGENIQYF
TRBV7-9	TRBJ2-1	TRBD2	.	TGTGCCAGCAGAAGAACTAGCGGGAGCCCCCATGAGCAGTTCTTC	CASRRTSGSPHEQFF
TRBV7-3	TRBJ1-1	.	.	TGTGCCAGCAGCTTAAATATACGCGGCACTGAAGCTTTCTTT	CASSLNIRGTEAFF
TRBV28	TRBJ1-2	.	.	TGTGCCAGCAACGACAAGAACTATGGCTACACCTTC	CASNDKNYGYTF
TRBV28	TRBJ2-7	TRBD1	.	TGTGCCAGCAGTTTACCTCAGGGGGCGTCCGCGCTCGAGCAGTACTTC	CASSLPQGASALEQYF
TRBV5-6	TRBJ2-3	TRBD2	.	TGTGCCAGCAGCTTGGCCGGTCTAGCGGGCACAGATACGCAGTATTTT	CASSLAGLAGTDTQYF
TRBV28	TRBJ2-7	.	few	TGTGCCAGCAGTTCCCACAAAAGAAGCTCCTACGAGCAGTACTTC	CASSSHKRSSYEQYF
TRBV28	TRBJ2-5	TRBD1	.	TGTGCCAGCAGTCCGTTGACAGGGCGATCATTGGAGACCCAGTACTTC	CASSPLTGRSLETQYF
TRBV7-3	TRBJ2-7	TRBD1	.	TGTGCCAGCAGCTTAGGGACAGTAGGTGAGCAGTACTTC	CASSLGTVGEQYF
TRBV19	TRBJ2-5	TRBD1	.	TGTGCCACCACCGACAGGGTCGAGACCCAGTACTTC	CATTDRVETQYF
TRBV3-1/TRBV3-2	TRBJ2-6	TRBD1	.	TGTGCCAGCAGCCGGAAAGGTAACAGGGGAGCCGGGGCCAACGTCCTGACTTTC	CASSRKGNRGAGANVLTF
TRBV30	TRBJ2-5	TRBD1	.	TGTGCCTGGAGTTACCGCGGGATGCAGGGGGCAGGGGAGACCCAGTACTTC	CAWSYRGMQGAGETQYF
TRBV7-2	TRBJ2-7	.	.	TGTGCCAGCAGCCCCCTTAGCCGCTCGCCTACCTACGAGCAGTACTTC	CASSPLSRSPTYEQYF
TRBV2	TRBJ2-1	TRBD2	.	TGTGCCAGCAGTCGACTAGCGGGACCCACTTTACATGAGCAGTTCTTC	CASSRLAGPTLHEQFF
TRBV27	TRBJ2-7	TRBD2	once	TGTGCCAGCAGTTTACGGGCTAGCGGCTCCTACGAGCAGTACTTC	CASSLRASGSYEQYF
TRBV5-5	TRBJ1-3	.	.	TGTGCCAGCAGCCAAAGTGACAGCCGCTCTGGAAACACCATATATTTT	CASSQSDSRSGNTIYF
TRBV29-1	TRBJ2-1	.	.	TGCAGCGTTGAAGATTCGTCTAGCCGCAATGAGCAGTTCTTC	CSVEDSSSRNEQFF
TRBV12-2	TRBJ1-5	.	.	TGTGCAAGTCGCTTAGCGCTTCCCGGGACAGGGATTTACAATCAGCCCCAGCATTTT	CASRLALPGTGIYNQPQHF
TRBV28	TRBJ2-2	.	once	TGTGCCAGCAGTCGTCAGGGGATCGGGGAGCTGTTTTTT	CASSRQGIGELFF
TRBV4-2	TRBJ1-2	.	.	TGTGCCTGTGGGGGGGATGATAATGGCTACACCTTC	CACGGDDNGYTF
TRBV25-1	TRBJ2-7	TRBD1	.	TGTGCCAGCAGTCCCGCCCCCGGACAGGGGGGCCCCTACGAGCAGTACTTC	CASSPAPGQGGPYEQYF